These 14 T cell receptor beta chains came from one sample sequenced in a study of OX40 agonist ivuxolimab in advanced cancers. Library preparation was by the immunoSEQ multiplex PCR assay. TCRdb provides this immuneACCESS table in a form limited to in-frame rearrangements. Some clones are lacking; in checked studies, under half of them reflect an unresolved V gene, and why the rest are absent is not known. For this sample there are over 100,000 clones; about nine tenths appear just once. The ten largest clones represent 0.95% to 1.4% of the sample. Here the sequenced sample was CD4+ or CD8+ T cells sorted from blood, taken in a trial of the OX40 agonist ivuxolimab. These receptors were obtained from an adult with an advanced solid tumor such as melanoma, head and neck, liver or kidney cancer.

V usage is TRBV28 and J usage is TRBJ2-3; possible D gene TRBD2, 5 bases. The V and J ends lost 5 bases and 2 bases respectively, with 17 bases between them. The germline gives CDR1 MDHEN, CDR2 SYDVKM. The CDR3 contains 16 residues. The DNA of the CDR3 is TGTGCCAGCAGTCCTCCCGCGAGCGGACCCACAGATACGCAGTATTTT. Translating it yields CASSPPASGPTDTQYF. Full variable domain (missing parts from reference TRBV28 and TRBJ2-3): DVKVTQSSRYLVKRTGEKVFLECVQDMDHENMFWYRQDPGLGLRLIYFSYDVKMKEKGDIPEGYSVSREKKERFSLILESASTNQTSMYLCASSPPASGPTDTQYFGPGTRLTVL.

This chain connects TRBV7-2 to TRBJ2-7; 7 bases match TRBD1. The CDR3 extends over 13 amino acids. The J segment lost 3 bases and the V segment lost 1 base, leaving 0 bases of the junction unmatched. Germline lookup yields CDR1 SGHTA and CDR2 FQGNSA. The CDR3 DNA reads as TGTGCCAGCAGCTTAGGGACAGGCTACGAGCAGTACTTC. Its protein product is CASSLGTGYEQYF.

V gene TRBV18 combines with J gene TRBJ1-2; D is unclear. V lost 5 bases to trimming and J lost 0 bases, with 10 bases between them. The CDR3 spans 14 residues. The V gene's germline CDR1 is KGHSH and CDR2 LQKENI. The CDR3 nucleotides are TGTGCCAGCTCAGATACCGGGACTAACTATGGCTACACCTTC. This encodes CASSDTGTNYGYTF.

V gene TRBV19 combines with J gene TRBJ1-1, with D possibly being TRBD1 (5 bases). The CDR3 is 15 amino acids. The ends were cut back, 3 bases at V and 0 bases at J, with 11 bases in the middle. In germline, CDR1 is LNHDA, CDR2 SQIVND (reference sequence). The CDR3 is CASSIRDRLNTEAFF. The CDR3 DNA reads as TGTGCCAGTAGTATCCGGGACCGATTGAACACTGAAGCTTTCTTT.

This chain joins TRBV5-6 and TRBJ1-2; D ambiguous. The CDR3 has 15 amino acids. Germline CDR1 SGHDT, CDR2 YYEEEE. V gave up 4 bases and J gave up 0 bases, with 13 bases separating them. CDR3 nucleotide sequence: TGTGCCAGCAGCCGCCGAGTGGGCGCTAACTATGGCTACACCTTC. This sequence encodes CASSRRVGANYGYTF.

V is TRBV16 and J is TRBJ1-1; D is undetermined. This CDR3 has 14 residues. Germline-derived CDR1 and CDR2 are KGHSY and FQNENV. Trimming removed 1 base at V and 1 base at J, with 7 bases between. CDR3 sequence: CASSQLGSNTEAFF. Written as DNA, the CDR3 is TGTGCCAGCAGCCAATTGGGGTCGAACACTGAAGCTTTCTTT.

The chain combines TRBV28 with TRBJ2-1; D is possibly TRBD1 or TRBD2 (5 bases each). The V end was cut by 5 bases, the J end by 0 bases, with 14 bases between. The CDR3 has 16 amino acids. Germline V gives CDR1 MDHEN, CDR2 SYDVKM. CDR3: CASSPHNGGSYNEQFF. The CDR3 region has the DNA TGTGCCAGCAGTCCCCACAATGGGGGCTCCTACAATGAGCAGTTCTTC.

The rearrangement uses TRBV7-9 and TRBJ2-3, with 12 bases fitting TRBD2. Looked up from germline, CDR1 is SEHNR and CDR2 is FQNEAQ (reference sequence). With V trimmed by 5 bases and J by 4 bases, 13 bases remained unmatched. This CDR3 spans 18 amino acids. CDR3: CASSVWTSGTGEADTQYF. The CDR3 coding sequence is TGTGCCAGCAGCGTATGGACTAGCGGGACCGGAGAGGCAGATACGCAGTATTTT.

The genes are TRBV15 and TRBJ1-2; the D gene is possibly TRBD1 (5 bases). CDR3 size: 15 residues. Trimming stripped 3 bases from V and 4 bases from J, with 15 bases between. The germline gives CDR1 LNHNV, CDR2 YYDKDF (reference sequence). The CDR3 here is CATSSRPPGPYGYTF. The CDR3 DNA reads as TGTGCCACCAGCAGCAGACCCCCAGGGCCCTATGGCTACACCTTC.

The chain couples TRBV7-2 to TRBJ2-5; 7 nucleotides agree with TRBD1. V lost 2 bases to trimming and J lost 11 bases; unmatched junction nucleotides: 20. CDR3 size: 17 residues. Germline loops: CDR1 SGHTA, CDR2 FQGNSA. The CDR3 nucleotides are TGTGCCAGCAGCTTACTCCCGACCGGGACAGCGCTGTGGGAGCAGTACTTC. Encoded protein: CASSLLPTGTALWEQYF.

The chain carries TRBV29-1 and TRBJ2-7; 7 bases are shared with TRBD2. CDR3 length: 14 residues. V shed 4 bases, J shed 6 bases, and the junction held 12 bases outside the gene matches. Germline V gene data show CDR1 as SQVTM and CDR2 as ANQGSEA. The CDR3 DNA reads as TGCAGCGTTGTGATAGGTCTAGCGGACTCCGAGCAGTACTTC. Its protein is CSVVIGLADSEQYF.

V and J are TRBV25-1 and TRBJ1-1; TRBD1 agrees at 9 bases. CDR3 length: 18 residues. V was pared by 1 base and J by 0 bases, with 9 bases of the junction left unmatched. CDR1 is MGHDK, CDR2 SYGVNS, per germline. CDR3 loop: CASSESGTGGMVNTEAFF. In DNA form, the CDR3 reads TGTGCCAGCAGTGAATCGGGAACAGGGGGCATGGTGAACACTGAAGCTTTCTTT.

The CDR3 DNA reads as TGTGCCAGCAGCGTACAGCGGGAGGCCGGGGACACCGGGGAGCTGTTTTTT. The encoded protein is CASSVQREAGDTGELFF. The chain has TRBV9 and TRBJ2-2, with TRBD2 matching 9 bases. The CDR3 covers 17 residues. The V gene end was trimmed by 1 base and the J gene end by 3 bases; junction bases not matched to a gene: 7. The germline gives CDR1 SGDLS, CDR2 YYNGEE.

The chain uses TRBV2 and TRBJ1-4; no firm D call. The germline V and J ends were trimmed by 7 bases and 11 bases, with 14 bases remaining between them. Germline assignment: CDR1 SNHLY and CDR2 FYNNEI. The CDR3 has 12 residues. The CDR3 region is CASTEGRDKLFF. In DNA, the CDR3 is TGTGCCAGCACCGAAGGTAGAGACAAACTGTTTTTT.